This TCR beta chain was found in a study of response to subunit inactivated influenza vaccine. One entry per CDR3 protein results from TCRdb running MiXCR on the RT-PCR reads. The table lists 530,000 or so distinct CDR3 sequences, about 15% of them singletons. Germline values: CDR1 DFQATT, CDR2 SNEGSKA (reference sequence). The CDR3 is made up of 14 amino acids. The V and J ends lost 6 bases and 1 base respectively, with 12 bases between them. Sequences were derived from PBMCs from blood, sampled roughly 13 days after vaccination. The chain uses TRBV20-1 and TRBJ2-2; D gene uncertain. This sequence originates from a man aged 50 to 60 who received an inactivated influenza vaccine. CDR3 sequence (DNA): TGCAGTGCCAGACCTAGTTTGAACACCGGGGAGCTGTTTTTT. It translates to CSARPSLNTGELFF.